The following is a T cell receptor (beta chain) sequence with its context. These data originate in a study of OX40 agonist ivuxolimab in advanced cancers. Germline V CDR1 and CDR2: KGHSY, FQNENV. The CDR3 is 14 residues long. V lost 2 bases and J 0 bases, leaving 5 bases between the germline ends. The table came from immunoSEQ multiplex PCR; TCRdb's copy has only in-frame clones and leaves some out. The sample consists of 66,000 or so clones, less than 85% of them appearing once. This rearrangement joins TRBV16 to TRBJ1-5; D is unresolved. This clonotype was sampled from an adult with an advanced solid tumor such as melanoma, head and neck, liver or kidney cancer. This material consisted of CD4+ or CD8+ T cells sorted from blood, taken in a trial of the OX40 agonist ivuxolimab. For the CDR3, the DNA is TGTGCCAGCAGCCAACAGCATAGCAATCAGCCCCAGCATTTT. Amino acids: CASSQQHSNQPQHF.